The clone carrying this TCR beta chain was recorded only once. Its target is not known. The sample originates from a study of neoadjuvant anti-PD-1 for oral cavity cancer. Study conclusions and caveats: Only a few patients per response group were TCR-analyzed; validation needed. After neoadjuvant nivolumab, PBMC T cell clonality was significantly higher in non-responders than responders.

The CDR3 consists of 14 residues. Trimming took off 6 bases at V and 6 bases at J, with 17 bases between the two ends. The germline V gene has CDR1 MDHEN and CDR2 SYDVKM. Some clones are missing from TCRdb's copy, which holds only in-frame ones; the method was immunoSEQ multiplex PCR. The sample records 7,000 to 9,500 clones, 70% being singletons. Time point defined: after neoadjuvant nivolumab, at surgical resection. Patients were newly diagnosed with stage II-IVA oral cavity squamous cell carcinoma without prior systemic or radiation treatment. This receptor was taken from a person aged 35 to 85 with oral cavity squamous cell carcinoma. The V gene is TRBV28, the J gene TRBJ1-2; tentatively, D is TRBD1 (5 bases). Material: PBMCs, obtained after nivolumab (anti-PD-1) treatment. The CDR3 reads CASSPARDADGYTF. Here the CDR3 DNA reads TGTGCCAGCAGCCCGGCCCGGGACGCAGATGGCTACACCTTC.